This T cell receptor beta chain was identified in a study of blood T cell repertoires in COVID-19. Profiled with immunoSEQ multiplex PCR; TCRdb holds only in-frame clones, not every one. Of 50,000 to 60,000 clones detected, 85% to 95% appear once; the ten largest clones hold about 8.9%. Per germline, CDR1 SEHNR and CDR2 FQNEAQ (reference sequence). Trimming stripped 1 base from V and 0 bases from J, with 9 bases between. The CDR3 totals 15 residues. The rearrangement uses TRBV7-9 and TRBJ1-2; D is possibly TRBD1 (6 bases). This receptor was identified in a woman of 80 years or more with acute or convalescent COVID-19. The material sequenced was peripheral blood. CDR3 bases: TGTGCCAGCAGCTTAGGACAGGTCTCTAACTATGGCTACACCTTC. Translation: CASSLGQVSNYGYTF. The full variable domain, in which reference TRBV7-9 and TRBJ1-2 provide the parts outside the CDR3, is DTGVSQNPRHKITKRGQNVTFRCDPISEHNRLYWYRQTLGQGPEFLTYFQNEAQLEKSRLLSDRFSAERPKGSFSTLEIQRTEQGDSAMYLCASSLGQVSNYGYTFGSGTRLTVV.